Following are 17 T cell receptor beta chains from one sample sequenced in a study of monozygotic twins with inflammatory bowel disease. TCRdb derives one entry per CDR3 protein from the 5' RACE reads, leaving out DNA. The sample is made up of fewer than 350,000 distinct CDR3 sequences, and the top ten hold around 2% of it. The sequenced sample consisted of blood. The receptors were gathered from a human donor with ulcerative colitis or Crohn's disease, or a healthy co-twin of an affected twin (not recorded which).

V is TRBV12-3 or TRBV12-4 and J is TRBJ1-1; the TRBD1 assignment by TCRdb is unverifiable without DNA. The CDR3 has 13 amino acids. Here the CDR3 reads CASMGGWGTEAFF.

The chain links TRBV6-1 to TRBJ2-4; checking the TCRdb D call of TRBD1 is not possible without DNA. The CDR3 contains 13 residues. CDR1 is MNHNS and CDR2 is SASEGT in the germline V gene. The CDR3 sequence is CASSVGLGAIQYF.

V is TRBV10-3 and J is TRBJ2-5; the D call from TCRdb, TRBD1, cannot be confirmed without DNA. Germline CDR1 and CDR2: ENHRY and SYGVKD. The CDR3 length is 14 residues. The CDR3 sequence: CAIRPGQGRETQYF.

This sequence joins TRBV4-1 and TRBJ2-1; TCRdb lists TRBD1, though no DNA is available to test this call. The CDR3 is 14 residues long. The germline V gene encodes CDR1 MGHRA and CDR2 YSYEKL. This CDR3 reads CASSRQGSKNEQFF.

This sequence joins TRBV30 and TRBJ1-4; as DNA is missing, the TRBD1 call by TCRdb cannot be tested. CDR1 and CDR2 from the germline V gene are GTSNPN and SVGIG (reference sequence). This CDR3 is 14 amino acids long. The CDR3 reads CAWSMGLDNEKLFF.

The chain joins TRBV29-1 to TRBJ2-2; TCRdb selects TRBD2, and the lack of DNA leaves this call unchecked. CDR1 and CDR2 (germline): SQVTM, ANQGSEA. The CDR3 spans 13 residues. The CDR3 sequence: CSVIQGRAGELFF.

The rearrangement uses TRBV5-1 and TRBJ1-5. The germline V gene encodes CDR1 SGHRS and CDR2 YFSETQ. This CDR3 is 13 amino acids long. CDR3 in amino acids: CASSEGPGQPQHF.

The chain's CDR3 is CASSPQYMNTEAFF. This chain uses TRBV18 with TRBJ1-1. Germline V gene data show CDR1 as KGHSH and CDR2 as LQKENI. The CDR3 sequence is 14 residues long.

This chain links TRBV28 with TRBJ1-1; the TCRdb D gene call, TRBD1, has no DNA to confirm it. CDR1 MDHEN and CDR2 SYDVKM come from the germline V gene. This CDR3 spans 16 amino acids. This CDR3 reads CASRYLTRGANTEAFF.

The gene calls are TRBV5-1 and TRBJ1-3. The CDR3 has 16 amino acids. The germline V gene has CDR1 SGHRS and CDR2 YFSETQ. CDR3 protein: CASSTGGVAPGNTIYF.

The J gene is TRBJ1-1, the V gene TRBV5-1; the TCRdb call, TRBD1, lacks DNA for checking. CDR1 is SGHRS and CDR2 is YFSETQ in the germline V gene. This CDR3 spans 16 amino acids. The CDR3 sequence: CASSWTGGNWNTEAFF. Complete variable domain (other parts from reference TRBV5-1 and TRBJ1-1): KAGVTQTPRYLIKTRGQQVTLSCSPISGHRSVSWYQQTPGQGLQFLFEYFSETQRNKGNFPGRFSGRQFSNSRSEMNVSTLELGDSALYLCASSWTGGNWNTEAFFGQGTRLTVV.

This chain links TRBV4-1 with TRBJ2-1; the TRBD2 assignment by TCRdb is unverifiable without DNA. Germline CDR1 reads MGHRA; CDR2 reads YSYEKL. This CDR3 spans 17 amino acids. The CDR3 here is CASSQVRLVRSYNEQFF.

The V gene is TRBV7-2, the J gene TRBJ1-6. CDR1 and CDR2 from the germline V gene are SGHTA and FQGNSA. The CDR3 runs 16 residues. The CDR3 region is CASSLAGGLGNSPLHF.

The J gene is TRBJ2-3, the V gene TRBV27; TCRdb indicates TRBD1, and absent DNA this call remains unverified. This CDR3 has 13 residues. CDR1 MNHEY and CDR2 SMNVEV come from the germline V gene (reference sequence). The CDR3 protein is CASSFRGADTQYF.

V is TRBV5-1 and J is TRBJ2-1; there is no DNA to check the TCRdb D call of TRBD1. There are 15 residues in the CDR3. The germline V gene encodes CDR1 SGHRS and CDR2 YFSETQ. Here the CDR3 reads CASSLGGRLDPEQFF.

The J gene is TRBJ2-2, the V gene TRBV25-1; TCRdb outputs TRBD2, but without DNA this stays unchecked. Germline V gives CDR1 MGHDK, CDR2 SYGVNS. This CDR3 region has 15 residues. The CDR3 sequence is CASSETSGGTGELFF.

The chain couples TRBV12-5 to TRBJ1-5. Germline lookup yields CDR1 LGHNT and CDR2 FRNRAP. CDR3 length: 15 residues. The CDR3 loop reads CASGLDGGSNQPQHF.